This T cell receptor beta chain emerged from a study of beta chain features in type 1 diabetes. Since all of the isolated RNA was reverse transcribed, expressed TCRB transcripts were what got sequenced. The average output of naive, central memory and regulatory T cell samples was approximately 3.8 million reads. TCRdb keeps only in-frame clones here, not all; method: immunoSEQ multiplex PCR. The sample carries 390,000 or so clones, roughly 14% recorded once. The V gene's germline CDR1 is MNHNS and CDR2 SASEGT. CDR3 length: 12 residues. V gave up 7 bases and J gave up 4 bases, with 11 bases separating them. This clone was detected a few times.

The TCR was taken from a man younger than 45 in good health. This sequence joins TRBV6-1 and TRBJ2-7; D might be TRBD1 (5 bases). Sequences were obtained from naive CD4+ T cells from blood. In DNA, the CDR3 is TGTGCCAGCACCCTGGACATTTACGAGCAGTACTTC. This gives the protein CASTLDIYEQYF.